The 10 T cell receptor beta chains given below trace back to one sample, sequenced in a study of blood T cell repertoires in COVID-19. TCRdb's table, derived via immunoSEQ multiplex PCR, lists solely in-frame clones and lacks some. In the table there are around 210,000 clones, about 79% of which are singletons. Sequenced sample: peripheral blood. These receptors were obtained from a human donor in a cohort sampled during active COVID-19.

This rearrangement joins TRBV2 to TRBJ2-2, with 9 bases lining up with TRBD2. Trimming took 4 bases from V and 6 from J; bases not matched to a gene: 6. The CDR3 is 15 amino acids. Germline V CDR1 and CDR2: SNHLY, FYNNEI. The chain's CDR3 is CASSGIAGEAGELFF. CDR3 nucleotide sequence: TGTGCCAGCAGTGGAATAGCGGGAGAAGCCGGGGAGCTGTTTTTT.

The chain employs TRBV28 and TRBJ2-5; tentatively, D is TRBD1 (5 bases). The CDR3 covers 14 residues. Trimming cost V 2 bases and J 5 bases, with 12 bases left between them. In germline, CDR1 is MDHEN, CDR2 SYDVKM. This chain's CDR3 is CASSLIARAETQYF. The CDR3 DNA follows: TGTGCCAGCAGTTTAATCGCCAGGGCTGAGACCCAGTACTTC.

DNA for the CDR3: TGTGCCAGCAGCCGCGGGGGCATTGGGGCGGTTTCACCCCTCCACTTT. It is translated as CASSRGGIGAVSPLHF. The V gene is TRBV7-9, the J gene TRBJ1-6; TRBD1 might be the D (6 bases). Germline CDR1 and CDR2: SEHNR and FQNEAQ (reference sequence). This CDR3 has 16 amino acids. Trimming shortened V by 5 bases and J by 9 bases, and 20 bases separated the two germline ends.

The J gene is TRBJ1-5, the V gene TRBV28; D is possibly TRBD1 (6 bases). Trimming cost V 6 bases and J 4 bases, with 28 bases left between them. This CDR3 has 19 residues. Germline-derived CDR1 and CDR2 are MDHEN and SYDVKM. This CDR3 is CASSVPGPPTGHFNQPQHF. For the CDR3, the DNA is TGTGCCAGCAGCGTTCCGGGGCCCCCGACGGGACACTTTAATCAGCCCCAGCATTTT.

The CDR3 loop is CASSLALQTGSFF. The CDR3 DNA reads as TGTGCCAGCAGTTTAGCGCTCCAGACGGGTTCTTTCTTT. V usage is TRBV12-3 or TRBV12-4 and J usage is TRBJ1-1, with D hard to call. V shed 0 bases and J shed 12 bases, with 14 bases lying between them. This CDR3 has 13 residues.

The chain links TRBV27 to TRBJ2-3; D gene uncertain. Germline V gene lookup returns CDR1 MNHEY and CDR2 SMNVEV (reference sequence). This CDR3 has 13 residues. The germline V and J ends were trimmed by 1 base and 4 bases, with 6 bases remaining between them. CDR3 protein: CASSLFLSDTQYF. DNA for the CDR3: TGTGCCAGCAGTTTATTCTTGTCAGATACGCAGTATTTT.

This clone occurred once. The chain uses TRBV6-5 and TRBJ2-3; 7 positions agree with TRBD1. The V segment lost 8 bases and the J segment 3 bases; nucleotides outside the gene matches: 11. The germline CDR1 and CDR2 sequences are MNHEY and SVGAGI. The CDR3 is made up of 15 amino acids. For the CDR3, the DNA is TGTGCCAGCTCCAAGGGCAGGGGGTGGACAGATACGCAGTATTTT. This sequence encodes CASSKGRGWTDTQYF.

The chain is built from TRBV7-2 and TRBJ1-3, with D hard to call. V lost 5 bases to trimming and J lost 0 bases, with 14 bases between them. CDR3 length equals 16 residues. Per germline, CDR1 SGHTA and CDR2 FQGNSA. This CDR3 is CASSNRHSSSGNTIYF. CDR3 sequence (DNA): TGTGCCAGCAGCAACCGCCACAGCAGCTCTGGAAACACCATATATTTT.

Here the CDR3 reads CASSRFLADYNEQFF. DNA for the CDR3: TGTGCCAGCTCCCGGTTTTTAGCGGACTACAATGAGCAGTTCTTC. The rearrangement joins TRBV18 to TRBJ2-1; weak D call: TRBD2 (6 bases). The CDR3 extends over 15 amino acids. Per the germline V gene, CDR1 is KGHSH and CDR2 is LQKENI. V was cut by 6 bases and J by 3 bases, with 15 bases left in between.

In regard to this clone: Sequence at one end of the junction differs from germline and may be a read error. This sequence joins TRBV13 and TRBJ2-1; the D gene is possibly TRBD1 (5 bases). Per the germline V gene, CDR1 is PRHDT and CDR2 is FYEKMQ (reference sequence). This CDR3 region has 12 residues. The CDR3 loop reads CASSLGAVEQFF. CDR3 bases: TGTGCCAGCAGCCTAGGGGCCGTTGAGCAGTTCTTC.